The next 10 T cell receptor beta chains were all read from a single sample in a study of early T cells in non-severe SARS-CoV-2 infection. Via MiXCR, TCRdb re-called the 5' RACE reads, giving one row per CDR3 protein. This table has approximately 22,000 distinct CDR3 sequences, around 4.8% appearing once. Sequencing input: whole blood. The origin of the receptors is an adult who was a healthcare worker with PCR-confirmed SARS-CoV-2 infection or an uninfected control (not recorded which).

This chain's CDR3 is CAISDIGGGDSPLHF. For the CDR3, the DNA is TGTGCCATCAGTGACATCGGAGGGGGGGATTCACCCCTCCACTTT. The chain links TRBV10-3 to TRBJ1-6, with a possible D match to TRBD1 (6 bases). Trimming removed 3 bases at V and 8 bases at J, with 14 bases between. Germline V gives CDR1 ENHRY, CDR2 SYGVKD. The CDR3 consists of 15 residues.

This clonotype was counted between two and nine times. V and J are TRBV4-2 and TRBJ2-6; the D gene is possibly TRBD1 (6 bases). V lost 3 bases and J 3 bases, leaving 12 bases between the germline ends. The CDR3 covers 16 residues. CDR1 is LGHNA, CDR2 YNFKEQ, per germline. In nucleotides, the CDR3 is TGTGCCAGCAGCCAGGGTACAGGGAGTGGGGCCAACGTCCTGACTTTC. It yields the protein CASSQGTGSGANVLTF.

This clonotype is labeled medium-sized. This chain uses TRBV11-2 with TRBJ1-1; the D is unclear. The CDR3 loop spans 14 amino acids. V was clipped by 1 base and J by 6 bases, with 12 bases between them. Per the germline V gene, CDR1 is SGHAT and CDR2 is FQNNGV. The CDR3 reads CASSLGQRRPEAFF. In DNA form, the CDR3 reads TGTGCCAGCAGCTTAGGGCAGAGGAGGCCTGAAGCTTTCTTT.

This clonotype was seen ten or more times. The CDR3 DNA follows: TGTGCCAGCAGCCTTAGCGGGAGGGCATTAGATGAGCAGTTCTTC. Translated, it gives CASSLSGRALDEQFF. The chain employs TRBV9 and TRBJ2-1, with TRBD2 matching 11 bases. Trimming took 4 bases from V and 8 from J; bases not matched to a gene: 8. The CDR3 is 15 amino acids. Germline CDR1 and CDR2: SGDLS and YYNGEE.

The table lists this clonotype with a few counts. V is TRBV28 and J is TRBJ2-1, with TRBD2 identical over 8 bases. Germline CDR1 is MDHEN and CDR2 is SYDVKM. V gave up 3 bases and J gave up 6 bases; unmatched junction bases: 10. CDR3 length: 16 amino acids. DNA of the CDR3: TGTGCCAGCAGTTTTTGGGAGACTAGCGCCGGCAATGAGCAGTTCTTC. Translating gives CASSFWETSAGNEQFF.

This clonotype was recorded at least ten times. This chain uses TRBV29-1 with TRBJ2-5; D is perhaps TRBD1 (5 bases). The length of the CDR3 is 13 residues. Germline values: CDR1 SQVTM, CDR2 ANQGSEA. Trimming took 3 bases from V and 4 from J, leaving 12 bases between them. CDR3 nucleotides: TGCAGCGTTGATTTAGGCCAGGGAGAGACCCAGTACTTC. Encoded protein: CSVDLGQGETQYF.

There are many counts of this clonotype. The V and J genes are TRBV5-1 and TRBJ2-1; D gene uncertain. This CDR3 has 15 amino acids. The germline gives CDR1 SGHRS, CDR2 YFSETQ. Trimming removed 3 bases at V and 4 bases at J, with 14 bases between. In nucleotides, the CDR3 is TGCGCCAGCAGCTCCCGCCCTGCAGGTTACAATGAGCAGTTCTTC. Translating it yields CASSSRPAGYNEQFF.

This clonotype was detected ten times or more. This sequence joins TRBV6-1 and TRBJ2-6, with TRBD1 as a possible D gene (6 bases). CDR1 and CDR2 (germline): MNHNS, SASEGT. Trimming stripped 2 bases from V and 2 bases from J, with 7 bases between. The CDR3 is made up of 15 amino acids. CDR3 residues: CASSEWGPGANVLTF. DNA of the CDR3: TGTGCCAGCAGTGAATGGGGGCCTGGGGCCAACGTCCTGACTTTC.

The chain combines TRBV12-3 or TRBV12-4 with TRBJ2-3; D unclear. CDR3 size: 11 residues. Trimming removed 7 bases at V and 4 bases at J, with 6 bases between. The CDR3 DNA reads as TGTGCCAGCACTTCCTCAGATACGCAGTATTTT. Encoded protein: CASTSSDTQYF.

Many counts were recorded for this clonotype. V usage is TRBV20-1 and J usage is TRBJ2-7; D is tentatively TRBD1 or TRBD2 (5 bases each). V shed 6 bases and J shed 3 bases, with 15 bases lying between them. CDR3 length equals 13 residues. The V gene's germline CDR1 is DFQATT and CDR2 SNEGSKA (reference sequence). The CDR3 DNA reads TGCAGTGCGCAGGGACCGACGGACTACGAGCAGTACTTC. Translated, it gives CSAQGPTDYEQYF.